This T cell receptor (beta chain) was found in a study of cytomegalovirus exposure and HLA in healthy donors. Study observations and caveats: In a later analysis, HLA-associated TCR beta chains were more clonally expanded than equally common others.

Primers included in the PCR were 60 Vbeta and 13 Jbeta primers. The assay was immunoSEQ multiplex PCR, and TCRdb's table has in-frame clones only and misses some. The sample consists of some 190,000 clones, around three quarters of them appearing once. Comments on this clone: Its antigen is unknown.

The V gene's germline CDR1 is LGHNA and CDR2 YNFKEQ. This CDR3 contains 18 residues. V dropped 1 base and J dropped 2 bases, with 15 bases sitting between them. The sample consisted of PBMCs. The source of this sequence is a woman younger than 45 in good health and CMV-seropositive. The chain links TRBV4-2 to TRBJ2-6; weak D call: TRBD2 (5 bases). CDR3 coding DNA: TGTGCCAGCAGCCAAGGGCACCGGGGAGTCGCTGGGGCCAACGTCCTGACTTTC. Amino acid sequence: CASSQGHRGVAGANVLTF.